Below, 15 T cell receptor beta chains from the same sample are listed, as sequenced in a study of blood T cell repertoires in COVID-19. Sequenced by immunoSEQ multiplex PCR; TCRdb stores in-frame clones only, minus some. The data show 200,000 to 300,000 clones, roughly nine tenths seen once. Sequences were obtained from peripheral blood. The source of these receptors is a man aged 55 to 70 who had recovered from COVID-19.

The chain employs TRBV14 and TRBJ1-4; a weak D match, TRBD1 (6 bases). Germline V gives CDR1 SGHDN, CDR2 FVKESK. This CDR3 contains 13 residues. Trimming took 6 bases from V and 7 from J, leaving 12 bases between them. Written as DNA, the CDR3 is TGTGCCAGCAGTCAGGGGTTCGGTGAAAAACTGTTTTTT. Translation: CASSQGFGEKLFF.

CDR3 DNA: TGTGCCAGCAGCGTAGCTGGTACAGGAGAATCAGGAAACACCATATATTTT. Protein product: CASSVAGTGESGNTIYF. This chain links TRBV9 with TRBJ1-3; D possibly corresponds to TRBD1 (5 bases). This CDR3 has 17 amino acids. Trimming stripped 0 bases from V and 4 bases from J, with 17 bases between. CDR1 and CDR2 (germline): SGDLS, YYNGEE. The full variable domain, its missing parts supplied by reference TRBV9 and TRBJ1-3, is DSGVTQTPKHLITATGQRVTLRCSPRSGDLSVYWYQQSLDQGLQFLIQYYNGEERAKGNILERFSAQQFPDLHSELNLSSLELGDSALYFCASSVAGTGESGNTIYFGEGSWLTVV.

This chain joins TRBV13 and TRBJ1-6, with D hard to call. V shed 6 bases and J shed 15 bases, with 12 bases lying between them. The CDR3 runs 11 residues. Germline lookup yields CDR1 PRHDT and CDR2 FYEKMQ (reference sequence). CDR3 sequence (DNA): TGTGCCAGCAGTAAAGCCCAGGACCTCCACTTT. Its translation: CASSKAQDLHF.

The genes are TRBV29-1 and TRBJ1-1, with 7 bases identical to TRBD1. After removal of 3 bases from V and 0 bases from J, the junction contained 4 bases not matched to a gene. The CDR3 covers 14 residues. CDR1 and CDR2 (germline): SQVTM, ANQGSEA. CDR3 coding DNA: TGCAGCGTTGACCAGGGGGTAATGAACACTGAAGCTTTCTTT. Translated, it gives CSVDQGVMNTEAFF.

V and J are TRBV3-1 (or the pseudogene TRBV3-2) and TRBJ1-2; D is possibly TRBD1 (6 bases). Germline loops: CDR1 LGHDT, CDR2 YNNKEL (reference sequence). The CDR3 totals 14 residues. Trimming cost V 3 bases and J 7 bases, with 15 bases left between them. DNA for the CDR3: TGTGCCAGCAGCCAGGGACGGGGGGCGGTTGGCTACACCTTC. It translates to CASSQGRGAVGYTF.

This rearrangement joins TRBV6-1 to TRBJ1-5, with 7 bases matching TRBD1. This CDR3 contains 16 residues. The germline V gene has CDR1 MNHNS and CDR2 SASEGT. V lost 2 bases, J lost 6 bases, and 10 bases stayed unmatched. The CDR3 DNA sequence: TGTGCCAGCAGTGAACCTAACAGGGGTCTAGGTCAGCCCCAGCATTTT. Translating gives CASSEPNRGLGQPQHF.

This clone showed up just once. This chain joins TRBV6-5 and TRBJ1-3, with D possibly matching TRBD1 (5 bases). The CDR3 spans 15 residues. Trimming took off 2 bases at V and 2 bases at J, with 10 bases between the two ends. The germline CDR1 and CDR2 sequences are MNHEY and SVGAGI. DNA for the CDR3: TGTGCCAGCAGTTACGGGGGGGTTCCTGGAAACACCATATATTTT. Translation: CASSYGGVPGNTIYF.

This clone was recorded once. The chain combines TRBV9 with TRBJ2-5; possible D gene TRBD1, 6 bases. Trimming pared 0 bases from V and 2 bases from J, leaving 11 bases between. Germline values: CDR1 SGDLS, CDR2 YYNGEE. The CDR3 is 15 residues long. The CDR3 DNA sequence: TGTGCCAGCAGCGTAGTGTCAGGGGCTCAAGAGACCCAGTACTTC. This encodes CASSVVSGAQETQYF.

The chain links TRBV7-9 to TRBJ2-5; 9 bases line up with TRBD2. The CDR3 sequence is 15 residues long. Germline CDR1 is SEHNR and CDR2 is FQNEAQ (reference sequence). V shed 11 bases and J 5 bases; nucleotides not matched to a gene: 15. The CDR3 bases are TGTGCCGGCACCGAGGGCAGCGGGGGGCCGGAGACCCAGTACTTC. Its translation is CAGTEGSGGPETQYF.

The genes are TRBV30 and TRBJ2-7; D is possibly TRBD2 (7 bases). This CDR3 comprises 15 residues. Trimming shortened V by 1 base and J by 3 bases, and 16 bases separated the two germline ends. Per the germline V gene, CDR1 is GTSNPN and CDR2 is SVGIG (reference sequence). CDR3 residues: CAWSANRGASYEQYF. The CDR3 DNA reads TGTGCCTGGAGTGCAAACCGGGGGGCGAGCTACGAGCAGTACTTC.

The chain carries TRBV19 and TRBJ2-2; TRBD2 matches at 9 bases. The germline V gene has CDR1 LNHDA and CDR2 SQIVND (reference sequence). V shed 3 bases, J shed 6 bases, and the junction held 8 bases outside the gene matches. The length of the CDR3 is 16 residues. The CDR3 spells CASSIGILAGAGELFF. For the CDR3, the DNA is TGTGCCAGTAGTATCGGAATATTAGCGGGGGCCGGGGAGCTGTTTTTT.

The V and J genes are TRBV9 and TRBJ1-4; TRBD1 agrees at 10 bases. With V trimmed by 4 bases and J by 5 bases, 8 bases remained unmatched. In germline, CDR1 is SGDLS, CDR2 YYNGEE. The CDR3 sequence is 16 residues long. In nucleotides, the CDR3 is TGTGCCAGCAGCCCAGGAGGGGACAGGGGAAATGAAAAACTGTTTTTT. Translation gives CASSPGGDRGNEKLFF.

The rearrangement uses TRBV7-3 and TRBJ2-3; D remains ambiguous. Germline loops: CDR1 SGHTA, CDR2 FQGTGA. The V end lost 2 bases, the J end lost 0 bases, and 12 bases lay between the germline ends. The CDR3 covers 16 residues. The CDR3 DNA reads as TGTGCCAGCAGCTTATTCGCCGAAACTAGCACAGATACGCAGTATTTT. It is translated as CASSLFAETSTDTQYF.

The J gene is TRBJ1-6, the V gene TRBV5-4; D is unresolved. Germline values: CDR1 SGHNT, CDR2 YYREEE (reference sequence). The CDR3 is made up of 16 amino acids. Trimming shortened V by 4 bases and J by 1 base, and 12 bases separated the two germline ends. The DNA for the CDR3 is TGTGCCAGCAGCCGGGTGGGAGGGTCCTATAATTCACCCCTCCACTTT. This gives the protein CASSRVGGSYNSPLHF.

The rearrangement joins TRBV7-2 to TRBJ2-7; perhaps TRBD1 as D (6 bases). Germline V gene data show CDR1 as SGHTA and CDR2 as FQGNSA. The CDR3 is 13 amino acids. V lost 5 bases and J lost 11, with 19 bases in between. The CDR3 DNA reads as TGTGCCAGCAGCCCGCAGCCTACAGGGCCCGAGTACTTC. Translating it yields CASSPQPTGPEYF.